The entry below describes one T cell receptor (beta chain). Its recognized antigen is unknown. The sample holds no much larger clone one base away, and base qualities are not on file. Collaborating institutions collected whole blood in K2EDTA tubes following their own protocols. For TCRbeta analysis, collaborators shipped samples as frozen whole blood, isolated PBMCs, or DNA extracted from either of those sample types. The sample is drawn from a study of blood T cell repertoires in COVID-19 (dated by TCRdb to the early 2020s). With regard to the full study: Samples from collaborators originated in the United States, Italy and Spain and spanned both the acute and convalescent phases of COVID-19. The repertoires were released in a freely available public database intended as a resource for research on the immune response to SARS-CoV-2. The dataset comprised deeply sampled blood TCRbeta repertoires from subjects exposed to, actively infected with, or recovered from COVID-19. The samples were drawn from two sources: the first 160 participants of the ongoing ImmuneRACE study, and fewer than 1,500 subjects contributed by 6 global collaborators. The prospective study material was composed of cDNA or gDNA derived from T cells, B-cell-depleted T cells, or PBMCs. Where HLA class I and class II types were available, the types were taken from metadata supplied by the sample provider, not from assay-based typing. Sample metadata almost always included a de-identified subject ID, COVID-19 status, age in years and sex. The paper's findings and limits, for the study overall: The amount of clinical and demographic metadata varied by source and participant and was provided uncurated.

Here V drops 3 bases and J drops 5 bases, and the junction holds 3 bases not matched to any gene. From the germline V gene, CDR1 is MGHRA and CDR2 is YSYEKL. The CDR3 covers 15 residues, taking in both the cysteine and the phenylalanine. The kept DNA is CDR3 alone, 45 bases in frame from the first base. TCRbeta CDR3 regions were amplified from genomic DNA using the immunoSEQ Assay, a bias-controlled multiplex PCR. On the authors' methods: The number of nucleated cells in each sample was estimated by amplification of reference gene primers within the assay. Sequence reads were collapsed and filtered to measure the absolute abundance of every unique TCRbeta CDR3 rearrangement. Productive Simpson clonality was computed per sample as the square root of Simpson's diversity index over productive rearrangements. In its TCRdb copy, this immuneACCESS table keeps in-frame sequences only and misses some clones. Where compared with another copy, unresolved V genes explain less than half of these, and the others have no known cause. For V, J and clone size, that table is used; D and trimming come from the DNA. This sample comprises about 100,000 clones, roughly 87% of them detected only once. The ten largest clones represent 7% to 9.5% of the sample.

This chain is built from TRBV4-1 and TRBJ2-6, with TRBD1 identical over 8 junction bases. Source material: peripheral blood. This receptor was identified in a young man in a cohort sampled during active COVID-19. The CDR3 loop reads CASSHGQGWANVLTF. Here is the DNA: TGCGCCAGCAGCCATGGACAGGGCTGGGCCAACGTCCTGACTTTC.